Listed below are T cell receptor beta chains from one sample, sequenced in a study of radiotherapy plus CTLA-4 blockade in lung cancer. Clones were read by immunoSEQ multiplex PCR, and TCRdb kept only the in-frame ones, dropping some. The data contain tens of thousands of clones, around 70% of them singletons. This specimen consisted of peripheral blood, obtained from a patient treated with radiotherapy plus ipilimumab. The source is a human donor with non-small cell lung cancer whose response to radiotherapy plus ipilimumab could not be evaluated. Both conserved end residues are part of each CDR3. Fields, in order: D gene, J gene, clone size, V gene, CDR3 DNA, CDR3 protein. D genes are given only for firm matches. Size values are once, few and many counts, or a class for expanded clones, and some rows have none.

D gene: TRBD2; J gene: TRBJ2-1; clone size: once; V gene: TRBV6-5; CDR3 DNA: TGTGCCAGCAGAGGAGCGGGAGGGTACAATGAGCAGTTCTTC; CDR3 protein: CASRGAGGYNEQFF
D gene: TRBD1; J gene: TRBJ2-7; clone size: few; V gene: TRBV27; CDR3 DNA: TGTGCCAGCAGTCCCGTCGGGACAGGGATTTACGAGCAGTACTTC; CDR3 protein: CASSPVGTGIYEQYF
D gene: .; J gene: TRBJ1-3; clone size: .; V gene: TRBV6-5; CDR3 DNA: TGTGCCAGCAGTGCTAGTCATTACTCTGGAAACACCATATATTTT; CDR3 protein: CASSASHYSGNTIYF
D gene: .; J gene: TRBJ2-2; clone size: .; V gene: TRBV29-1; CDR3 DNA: TGCAGCGTTCAATGGCCGGCTAGCCCAGCCGGGGAGCTGTTTTTT; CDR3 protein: CSVQWPASPAGELFF
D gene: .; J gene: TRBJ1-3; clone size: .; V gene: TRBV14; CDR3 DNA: TGTGCCAGCAGCCAAGTAGGGCGGGTTCCGGGAAACACCATATATTTT; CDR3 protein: CASSQVGRVPGNTIYF
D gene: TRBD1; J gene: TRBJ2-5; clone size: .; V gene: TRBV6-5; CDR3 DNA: TGTGCCAGCAGTTACTCGGGACAGGGGGCACGAGAGACCCAGTACTTC; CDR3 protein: CASSYSGQGARETQYF
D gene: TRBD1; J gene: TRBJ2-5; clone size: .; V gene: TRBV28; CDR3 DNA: TGTGCCAGCAGTTTAGGTGGGGACAGGGGGAATCCCTCTGGAGAGACCCAGTACTTC; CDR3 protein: CASSLGGDRGNPSGETQYF
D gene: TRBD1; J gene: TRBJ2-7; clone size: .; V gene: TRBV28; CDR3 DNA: TGTGCCAGCAGTTTCCTGACAGGGCGGTCCTACGAGCAGTACTTC; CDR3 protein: CASSFLTGRSYEQYF
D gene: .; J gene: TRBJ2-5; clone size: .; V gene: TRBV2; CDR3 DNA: TGTGCCAGCAGTGTATTGGAGGGAGAGACCCAGTACTTC; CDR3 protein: CASSVLEGETQYF
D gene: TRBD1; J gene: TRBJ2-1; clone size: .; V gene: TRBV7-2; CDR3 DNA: TGTGCCAGCAGCTTAGCGGGGACAGGGTTCAATGAGCAGTTCTTC; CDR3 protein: CASSLAGTGFNEQFF
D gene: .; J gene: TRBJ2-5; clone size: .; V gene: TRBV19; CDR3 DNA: TGTGCCAGTACCCATCCCCCCTACGCCACCACAGAGACCCAGTACTTC; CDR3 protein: CASTHPPYATTETQYF
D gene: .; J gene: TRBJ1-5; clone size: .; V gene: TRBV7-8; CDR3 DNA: TGTGCCAGCAGCTCGACTTCAGGGGTCGCTCAGCCCCAGCATTTT; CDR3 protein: CASSSTSGVAQPQHF
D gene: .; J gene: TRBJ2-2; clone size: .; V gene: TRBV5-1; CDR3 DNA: TGCGCCAGCAGCTTGGGGTTCGGGGGTGACACCGGGGAGCTGTTTTTT; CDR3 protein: CASSLGFGGDTGELFF
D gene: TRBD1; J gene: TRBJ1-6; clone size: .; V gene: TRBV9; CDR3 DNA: TGTGCCAGCAGGGGGGGACAGATTAATTCACCCCTCCACTTT; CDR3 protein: CASRGGQINSPLHF
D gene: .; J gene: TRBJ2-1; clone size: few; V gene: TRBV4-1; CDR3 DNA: TGCGCCAGCAGCCAGTTAACAGCCAACAATGAGCAGTTCTTC; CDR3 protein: CASSQLTANNEQFF